Here is one T cell receptor (beta chain) with its context. Its target is unknown. The junction differs from germline at one of its ends, possibly a read error. It was with 60 Vbeta and 13 Jbeta primers that the PCR ran. Here immunoSEQ multiplex PCR was the method, and the copy in TCRdb shows in-frame clones only, minus some. This sample has around 170,000 clones, with roughly 83% found just once. The data were taken from a study of cytomegalovirus exposure and HLA in healthy donors. Germline-derived CDR1 and CDR2 are SEHNR and FQNEAQ (reference sequence). CDR3 length equals 14 residues. Study-wide findings and caveats: Donors belonging to an Asian-associated ancestry cluster reportedly showed fewer N-insertions in productive TCRs than the 666-donor mean, according to what a later analysis found. Associated with HLA alleles at 0.05 false discovery rate in a later analysis were 17,000 or so TCR beta sequences. Associated with cytomegalovirus, according to the listing, were approximately 160 TCR beta chains. In a later analysis, CMV-associated beta chains were mostly HLA-associated, it appeared.

Sequencing was carried out using PBMCs. The TCR originated in a woman aged 18-35 years in good health and CMV-seronegative. The gene calls are TRBV7-9 and TRBJ1-2, with TRBD1 matching 8 bases. The CDR3 DNA reads as TGTTCCAGCAGCTTAGAATTTAACAGGGGGGGCTACACCTTC. As protein: CSSSLEFNRGGYTF.